This T cell receptor (beta chain) was recorded in a study of T-cell memory formation after mild COVID-19. CDR3 length: 17 amino acids. In germline, CDR1 is ENHRY, CDR2 SYGVKD. V shed 3 bases and J shed 0 bases, with 12 bases lying between them. MiXCR, applied by TCRdb to the 5' RACE reads, yields one record per CDR3 protein. Among about 350,000 distinct CDR3 sequences listed, about 13% were seen once. This clonotype turned up a few times. Sequencing input: PBMCs or a T cell subset sorted from them (not recorded which). The source of this sequence is a man between 18 and 35 years old who had mild COVID-19 (a few samples of this study predate the infection). Cell type and time point are not known. The chain recombines TRBV10-3 with TRBJ2-6, with D maybe TRBD1 (6 bases). The CDR3 sequence is CAISEKGQISGANVLTF. The CDR3 DNA follows: TGTGCCATCAGTGAAAAGGGACAAATCTCTGGGGCCAACGTCCTGACTTTC.